The sample holds many counts of the clone carrying this T cell receptor (beta chain). Its antigen is as yet unknown. The data stem from a study of CD8 T cells in ankylosing spondylitis. Study conclusions and caveats: Roughly eight highly homologous variants formed a TCR beta motif that appeared characteristic of ankylosing spondylitis blood.

This CDR3 is built from 15 residues. The V gene's germline CDR1 is SGDLS and CDR2 YYNGEE. Trimming at V came to 3 bases and at J to 1 base, leaving 5 bases not matched to a gene. TCRdb fed the 5' RACE reads into MiXCR, producing one record per CDR3 protein. Among around 490,000 distinct CDR3 sequences, approximately 5% were seen once, and the ten largest hold roughly 3.5%. The sample taken for sequencing was blood, either unsorted or a sorted T cell fraction (not recorded which). The chain carries TRBV9 and TRBJ2-3, with 7 bases aligning to TRBD1. The TCR originated in a male donor with ankylosing spondylitis. As DNA, the CDR3 is TGTGCCAGCAGCGGACAGGGCTCCGGCACAGATACGCAGTATTTT. This encodes CASSGQGSGTDTQYF.